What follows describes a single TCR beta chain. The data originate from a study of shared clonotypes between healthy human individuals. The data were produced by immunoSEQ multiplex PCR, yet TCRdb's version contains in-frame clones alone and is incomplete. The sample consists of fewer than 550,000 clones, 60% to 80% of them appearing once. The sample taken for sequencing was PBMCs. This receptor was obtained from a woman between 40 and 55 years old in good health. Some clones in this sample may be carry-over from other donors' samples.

CDR3 protein: CASSQTTSPNEQFF. The CDR3 DNA reads TGCGCCAGCAGCCAAACGACTAGCCCCAATGAGCAGTTCTTC. The chain combines TRBV5-1 with TRBJ2-1, with TRBD2 matching over 7 bases. Germline CDR1 SGHRS, CDR2 YFSETQ. CDR3 length: 14 residues. J was trimmed by 6 bases and V by 4 bases; bases with no gene match: 7.